Listed below are T cell receptor beta chains from one sample, sequenced in a study of untreated major depressive disorder. Only in-frame clones appear in the TCRdb table, and some are missing; sequencing was by immunoSEQ multiplex PCR. The profile shows under 25,000 clones, under 95% of them singletons. Input material: CD4+ T cells from PBMCs. The receptor source for this set is a woman aged 40-49 years with major depressive disorder. CDR3s include the opening cysteine and the closing phenylalanine or tryptophan. The order of the fields is J gene, D gene, clone size, V gene, CDR3 protein, CDR3 DNA. The D gene is left open where the match is weak. Clone size is stated in some rows and not others, as once, few, many or a class when expanded.

TRBJ1-4	.	.	TRBV7-2	CASSFWGPGEKLFF	TGTGCCAGCAGCTTTTGGGGTCCCGGTGAAAAACTGTTTTTT
TRBJ2-1	.	.	TRBV25-1	CASNQGGRTNEQFF	TGTGCCAGTAACCAGGGGGGAAGGACCAATGAGCAGTTCTTC
TRBJ2-2	.	.	TRBV15	CATGVTGRLFF	TGTGCCACCGGGGTCACAGGGAGGCTGTTTTTT
TRBJ2-7	.	.	TRBV29-1	CSGADTAYEQYF	TGCAGCGGTGCGGACACAGCCTACGAGCAGTACTTC
TRBJ2-5	TRBD2	once	TRBV7-3	CASSLTSGAGETQYF	TGTGCCAGCAGCTTAACCAGCGGGGCTGGAGAGACCCAGTACTTC
TRBJ2-7	.	.	TRBV30	CAWGTPGSQLF	TGTGCCTGGGGGACCCCCGGCTCACAGCTCTTC
TRBJ2-3	.	.	TRBV4-2	CASSQGLATDTQYF	TGTGCCAGCAGCCAAGGGCTCGCCACAGATACGCAGTATTTT
TRBJ1-1	.	.	TRBV30	CAGALGVNTEAFF	TGTGCGGGGGCGCTAGGTGTAAACACTGAAGCTTTCTTT
TRBJ1-2	TRBD1	few	TRBV5-8	CASSFSRQGLGYGYTF	TGTGCCAGCAGCTTTTCCCGACAGGGCTTGGGCTATGGCTACACCTTC
TRBJ1-6	.	.	TRBV7-2	CASSLTQINSPLHF	TGTGCCAGCAGCTTAACACAGATTAATTCACCCCTCCACTTT
TRBJ2-5	.	.	TRBV5-1	CASSHPGQGETQYF	TGCGCCAGCTCACATCCGGGACAAGGAGAGACCCAGTACTTC
TRBJ2-5	.	.	TRBV7-8	CASSVPVGTETQYF	TGTGCCAGCAGTGTTCCCGTGGGGACGGAGACCCAGTACTTC
TRBJ1-4	.	.	TRBV6-6	CASQTDGGKLFF	TGTGCCAGCCAAACCGATGGGGGGAAACTGTTTTTT
TRBJ2-3	TRBD2	.	TRBV4-2	CASSQGLAGRDTQYF	TGTGCCAGCAGCCAGGGACTAGCGGGAAGAGATACGCAGTATTTT
TRBJ1-5	.	.	TRBV6-1	CASSEGGNQPQHF	TGTGCCAGCAGTGAGGGCGGGAATCAGCCCCAGCATTTT
TRBJ2-5	.	.	TRBV6-6	CASSLPLPGRGETQYF	TGTGCCAGCAGTCTCCCGCTTCCCGGCAGGGGAGAGACCCAGTACTTC
TRBJ1-3	.	.	TRBV30	CAWGLPSGNTIYF	TGTGCCTGGGGACTGCCCTCTGGAAACACCATATATTTT
TRBJ2-5	.	.	TRBV11-2	CASSSNSETQYF	TGTGCCAGCAGCTCCAACTCGGAGACCCAGTACTTC
TRBJ2-2	.	.	TRBV5-8	CASSFQGRTGELFF	TGTGCCAGCAGCTTTCAGGGGAGGACCGGGGAGCTGTTTTTT
TRBJ1-2	.	.	TRBV5-5	CASSVLGLSDGYTF	TGTGCCAGCAGCGTACTGGGACTTAGCGATGGCTACACCTTC
TRBJ1-1	.	.	TRBV2	CASNPKNSRRTEAFF	TGTGCCAGCAATCCCAAGAACAGCCGTCGCACTGAAGCTTTCTTT
TRBJ1-1	.	.	TRBV6-1	CASSEKMAEAFF	TGTGCCAGCAGTGAAAAGATGGCTGAAGCTTTCTTT
TRBJ1-1	.	once	TRBV6-1	CASSAPYTEAFF	TGTGCCAGCAGTGCTCCCTACACTGAAGCTTTCTTT
TRBJ1-4	.	once	TRBV25-1	CASSESGIWEKLFF	TGTGCCAGCAGTGAATCAGGGATTTGGGAAAAACTGTTTTTT
TRBJ2-7	.	.	TRBV6-5	CASSYFYEQYF	TGTGCCAGCAGTTACTTTTACGAGCAGTACTTC
TRBJ2-3	.	.	TRBV5-6	CASSSRGSPPPYTQYF	TGTGCCAGCAGCTCGAGAGGCTCCCCGCCACCTTATACGCAGTATTTT
TRBJ2-7	TRBD1	.	TRBV5-1	CASSWGQGGSYEQYF	TGCGCCAGCAGCTGGGGACAGGGCGGCTCCTACGAGCAGTACTTC
TRBJ2-1	TRBD2	.	TRBV2	CASREGLAGIGYNEQFF	TGTGCCAGCAGAGAGGGTCTAGCGGGAATAGGGTACAATGAGCAGTTCTTC
TRBJ1-2	.	.	TRBV21-1	CASIAENYGYTF	TGTGCCAGCATCGCAGAAAACTATGGCTACACCTTC
TRBJ1-5	TRBD1	once	TRBV6-5	CASSPDRGNNQPQHF	TGTGCCAGCAGCCCGGACAGGGGGAACAATCAGCCCCAGCATTTT
TRBJ1-2	.	.	TRBV10-3	CAISESEGPYGYTF	TGTGCCATCAGTGAGTCGGAGGGGCCCTATGGCTACACCTTC
TRBJ2-1	.	.	TRBV19	CASSNTPPLWNEQFF	TGTGCCAGTAGTAACACTCCGCCATTGTGGAATGAGCAGTTCTTC
TRBJ2-1	.	.	TRBV5-6	CASSSFDEQFF	TGTGCCAGCAGCTCTTTCGATGAGCAGTTCTTC
TRBJ1-2	TRBD1	.	TRBV5-1	CASSLRDRDPHGYTF	TGCGCCAGCAGCTTGCGGGACAGGGATCCCCATGGGTACACCTTC